This TCR beta chain is drawn from a study of response to subunit inactivated influenza vaccine. General study points: Every seasonal influenza vaccination brings in few new T cells, the authors suggested.

Each CDR3 protein is one row after TCRdb ran MiXCR on the RT-PCR reads. In the table there are about 800,000 distinct CDR3 sequences, approximately 22% of which are singletons. This clonotype was found a few times. The antigen is undetermined. This CDR3 is built from 14 residues. V lost 3 bases and J lost 1, with 9 bases in between. Source: PBMCs from blood, taken more than 4 days after vaccination. This sequence originates from a man aged 45-65 years who received an inactivated influenza vaccine. V and J are TRBV12-3 or TRBV12-4 and TRBJ1-1, with TRBD1 as a possible D gene (6 bases). The CDR3 nucleotides read TGTGCCAGCAGTTTCGGGACACCGAACACTGAAGCTTTCTTT. Translation gives CASSFGTPNTEAFF.